A single sample is the source of the 5 T cell receptor beta chains below, sequenced in a study of early T cells in non-severe SARS-CoV-2 infection. TCRdb itself ran the 5' RACE reads through MiXCR, one entry per CDR3 protein. Of about 64,000 distinct CDR3 sequences in the sample, around 13% were seen once. The sample consisted of whole blood. The source is an adult who was a healthcare worker with PCR-confirmed SARS-CoV-2 infection or an uninfected control (not recorded which).

The V call is TRBV7-2, the J call TRBJ1-1, with no clear D. Germline V CDR1 and CDR2: SGHTA, FQGNSA. CDR3 length: 12 residues. Trimming took off 2 bases at V and 7 bases at J, with 8 bases between the two ends. CDR3 loop: CASSLQTLEAFF. In nucleotides, the CDR3 is TGTGCCAGCAGCTTACAAACCCTTGAAGCTTTCTTT. Drawing the rest from reference TRBV7-2 and TRBJ1-1, the complete variable domain is GAGVSQSPSNKVTEKGKDVELRCDPISGHTALYWYRQSLGQGLEFLIYFQGNSAPDKSGLPSDRFSAERTGGSVSTLTIQRTQQEDSAVYLCASSLQTLEAFFGQGTRLTVV.

CDR3 residues: CASSYTQYSNQPQHF. CDR3 nucleotide sequence: TGTGCCAGCAGTTACACCCAGTATAGCAATCAGCCCCAGCATTTT. The V call is TRBV6-5, the J call TRBJ1-5; unclear D gene. The CDR3 extends over 15 amino acids. Germline assignment: CDR1 MNHEY and CDR2 SVGAGI. The V gene lost 2 bases and the J gene lost 0 bases, with 8 bases spanning the gap.

J is TRBJ2-1 and V is TRBV6-5; D gene ambiguous. The germline CDR1 and CDR2 sequences are MNHEY and SVGAGI. CDR3 size: 14 residues. The V and J ends lost 4 bases and 9 bases respectively, with 16 bases between them. In nucleotides, the CDR3 is TGTGCCAGCAGTTTTACCAGTGGCAGGAGTGAGCAGTTCTTC. This encodes CASSFTSGRSEQFF.

This clonotype has only a few counts. The genes are TRBV20-1 and TRBJ1-5; D remains unclear. The CDR3 is made up of 16 amino acids. Germline assignment: CDR1 DFQATT and CDR2 SNEGSKA (reference sequence). The V end was cut by 1 base, the J end by 0 bases, with 13 bases between. CDR3 in DNA: TGCAGTGCTAGAGCAAAGTGGGCTTATAGCAATCAGCCCCAGCATTTT. Amino acid sequence: CSARAKWAYSNQPQHF.

This clonotype was counted only a few times. V is TRBV20-1 and J is TRBJ2-1; TRBD1 agrees at 7 bases. Unmatched junction bases numbered 9, after V lost 6 bases and J lost 4 bases. This CDR3 has 14 residues. Germline CDR1 is DFQATT and CDR2 is SNEGSKA (reference sequence). The CDR3 DNA reads as TGCAGTGCGCCGGACAGGAGGATTTACAATGAGCAGTTCTTC. Its translation is CSAPDRRIYNEQFF.